These 14 T cell receptor beta chains were sequenced from one sample in a study of blood T cell repertoires in COVID-19. This table comes from immunoSEQ multiplex PCR, and its TCRdb copy is limited to in-frame clones, with some not included. The sample lists around 290,000 clones, around 87% occurring once. The material sequenced was peripheral blood. These receptors originate from a woman aged 45-60 years who had recovered from COVID-19.

The rearrangement joins TRBV7-3 to TRBJ1-2, with 7 positions matching TRBD1. CDR1 is SGHTA, CDR2 FQGTGA, per germline. V lost 4 bases, J lost 7 bases, and 12 bases stayed unmatched. The CDR3 has 15 residues. Here the CDR3 reads CASSSGNDRVAGYTF. In DNA, the CDR3 is TGTGCCAGCAGCTCAGGGAACGACAGGGTAGCTGGCTACACCTTC.

The chain recombines TRBV27 with TRBJ2-3, with 7 bases matching TRBD2. V trimming: 7 bases; J trimming: 5 bases; junction bases outside the gene matches: 9. This CDR3 spans 14 amino acids. Germline assignment: CDR1 MNHEY and CDR2 SMNVEV (reference sequence). Here the CDR3 reads CASTRGSGGDTQYF. CDR3 nucleotides: TGTGCCAGCACGCGGGGGTCGGGTGGAGATACGCAGTATTTT.

CDR3 sequence (DNA): TGTGCCAGCAGCTTACGAAGCGGGGGGCAAAAGAGCACAGATACGCAGTATTTT. Its protein product is CASSLRSGGQKSTDTQYF. The chain employs TRBV7-2 and TRBJ2-3; the match to TRBD2 covers 9 bases. V lost 2 bases, J lost 0 bases, and 9 bases stayed unmatched. The CDR3 is 18 residues long. CDR1 SGHTA and CDR2 FQGNSA come from the germline V gene.

The chain joins TRBV7-2 to TRBJ1-4, with TRBD1 as a possible D gene (5 bases). CDR3 length: 14 amino acids. Germline CDR1 reads SGHTA; CDR2 reads FQGNSA. The V and J ends lost 4 bases and 8 bases respectively, with 14 bases between them. The CDR3 bases are TGTGCCAGCAGCTCTCCAGGGTACGGAGAAAAACTGTTTTTT. Protein: CASSSPGYGEKLFF.

The gene calls are TRBV6-2 or TRBV6-3 and TRBJ1-5; TRBD1 matches at 8 bases. The CDR3 consists of 18 residues. V lost 8 bases and J lost 0; bases outside the gene matches: 15. Germline V CDR1 and CDR2: MNHEY, SVGEGT. DNA for the CDR3: TGTGCCAGCGGCCCTCGGCAGGGGGCTCCTTATAGCAATCAGCCCCAGCATTTT. It yields the protein CASGPRQGAPYSNQPQHF.

V usage is TRBV6-2 or TRBV6-3 and J usage is TRBJ2-1, with D perhaps TRBD1 (5 bases). Germline values: CDR1 MNHEY, CDR2 SVGEGT. The CDR3 has 16 residues. V dropped 0 bases and J dropped 14 bases, with 23 bases sitting between them. In nucleotides, the CDR3 is TGTGCCAGCAGTTACTCGAGTGGACACGGGCGGAAACCAGAGTTCTTC. Its translation: CASSYSSGHGRKPEFF.

DNA of the CDR3: TGTGCCAGCAGTTTATCCGGGTCTGCGAATCAGCCCCAGCATTTT. It encodes CASSLSGSANQPQHF. The chain combines TRBV28 with TRBJ1-5; no firm D call. Germline V CDR1 and CDR2: MDHEN, SYDVKM. Trimming removed 1 base at V and 4 bases at J, with 11 bases between. The CDR3 has 15 residues.

This chain uses TRBV18 with TRBJ2-1; the D gene is possibly TRBD1 (5 bases). Trimming shortened V by 2 bases and J by 8 bases, and 13 bases separated the two germline ends. This CDR3 has 14 residues. Germline V gene data show CDR1 as KGHSH and CDR2 as LQKENI. DNA of the CDR3: TGTGCCAGCTCACCATTGTTTGGGGCCGATGAGCAGTTCTTC. It specifies CASSPLFGADEQFF.

V and J are TRBV6-1 and TRBJ1-6; TRBD1 matches 10 bases. V shed 5 bases and J 10 bases; nucleotides not matched to a gene: 8. Per the germline V gene, CDR1 is MNHNS and CDR2 is SASEGT. This CDR3 comprises 15 residues. The CDR3 bases are TGTGCCAGCAGTCGGTCCGGGACAGGGGTATCACCCCTCCACTTT. It encodes CASSRSGTGVSPLHF.

V and J are TRBV9 and TRBJ2-6, with D perhaps TRBD2 (6 bases). The germline CDR1 and CDR2 sequences are SGDLS and YYNGEE. Trimming removed 4 bases from V and 0 bases from J, with 11 bases in between. This CDR3 contains 16 residues. This CDR3 reads CASSPWDSSGANVLTF. CDR3 in DNA: TGTGCCAGCAGCCCATGGGACTCCTCTGGGGCCAACGTCCTGACTTTC.

The V and J genes are TRBV29-1 and TRBJ1-2; 9 bases map to TRBD1. The V gene end was trimmed by 4 bases and the J gene end by 2 bases; junction bases not matched to a gene: 2. CDR1 is SQVTM and CDR2 is ANQGSEA in the germline V gene. The CDR3 has 13 amino acids. CDR3 protein: CSVVQGANYGYTF. In nucleotides, the CDR3 is TGCAGCGTTGTACAGGGGGCCAACTATGGCTACACCTTC.

Here the CDR3 DNA reads TGCGCCAGCAGCCGTGCGGGGGGCGAAAAACTGTTTTTT. This gives the protein CASSRAGGEKLFF. The chain is built from TRBV4-3 and TRBJ1-4; possible D gene TRBD1, 6 bases. This CDR3 spans 13 amino acids. Between the trimmed V and J ends, which lost 4 bases and 8 bases, there was a span of 11 bases. CDR1 is LGHNA and CDR2 is YSLEER in the germline V gene.

The CDR3 nucleotides read TGTGCCAGCAGCCAGGGACTAGTAAGCACCGGGGAGCTGTTTTTT. This codes for CASSQGLVSTGELFF. This chain uses TRBV3-1 (or the pseudogene TRBV3-2) with TRBJ2-2, with 8 bases lining up with TRBD2. The CDR3 length is 15 residues. Germline CDR1 is LGHDT and CDR2 is YNNKEL (reference sequence). The trim removed 3 bases at V and 4 bases at J, leaving 4 bases unmatched.

This rearrangement joins TRBV7-2 to TRBJ1-2, with 10 nucleotides matching TRBD1. There are 15 residues in the CDR3. V was clipped by 5 bases and J by 6 bases; unmatched bases: 9. CDR1 is SGHTA and CDR2 is FQGNSA in the germline V gene. The CDR3 loop reads CASSVTDRGTHGYTF. The CDR3, as DNA: TGTGCCAGCAGCGTCACGGACAGGGGGACTCATGGCTACACCTTC.